The 18 T cell receptor beta chains below were found in one sample sequenced in a study of T cells in Graves' hyperthyroidism and ophthalmopathy. Amplification of TCR beta CDR3 regions was performed using RNA transcripts as template. A first-round RT-PCR of the TCR CDR3 used the HTBI primer set. MiXCR, run by TCRdb on the multiplex PCR reads, gives a single entry per CDR3 protein. Seen here are approximately 640,000 distinct CDR3 sequences, 15% to 20% observed once, and the top ten hold approximately 3.9%. The specimen sequenced was blood. These receptors all come from a woman in her 30s with Graves' hyperthyroidism.

A single count supports this clonotype. The chain uses TRBV12-5 and TRBJ2-7; D is unclear. Germline V gene lookup returns CDR1 LGHNT and CDR2 FRNRAP. CDR3 size: 13 residues. Trimming shortened V by 6 bases and J by 2 bases, and 11 bases separated the two germline ends. The DNA for the CDR3 is TGTGCTAGTGGCCCGGGCCCCCCCTACGAGCAGTACTTC. It translates to CASGPGPPYEQYF.

This chain connects TRBV29-1 to TRBJ2-5, with 10 bases that match TRBD2. This CDR3 spans 18 amino acids. Germline loops: CDR1 SQVTM, CDR2 ANQGSEA. V lost 1 base to trimming and J lost 4 bases; unmatched junction nucleotides: 15. The CDR3 region is CSVEGFKGASGSLETQYF. Here the CDR3 DNA reads TGCAGCGTTGAAGGATTTAAGGGGGCTAGCGGGAGTTTAGAGACCCAGTACTTC.

In regard to this clonotype: One base away lies a much larger clone, so this may be a sequencing read error. The J gene is TRBJ2-7, the V gene TRBV2, with 11 bases that match TRBD2. Trimming at V came to 5 bases and at J to 1 base, leaving 7 bases not matched to a gene. Germline-derived CDR1 and CDR2 are SNHLY and FYNNEI. This CDR3 is built from 16 residues. The CDR3 here is CASSFTTSGGSYEQYF. CDR3 DNA sequence: TGTGCCAGCAGTTTCACTACTAGCGGGGGATCCTACGAGCAGTACTTC.

A few counts support this clonotype. This sequence joins TRBV6-5 and TRBJ2-7, with 7 bases lining up with TRBD1. The CDR3 covers 14 residues. Trimming removed 2 bases from V and 5 bases from J; junction bases left unmatched: 6. Germline V gene lookup returns CDR1 MNHEY and CDR2 SVGAGI. CDR3 nucleotides: TGTGCCAGCAGTTACCTGACAGGGATCAACGAGCAGTACTTC. It is translated as CASSYLTGINEQYF.

This clonotype was counted once. The chain combines TRBV4-2 with TRBJ2-3; 10 bases map to TRBD2. This CDR3 spans 17 amino acids. Trimming removed 0 bases from V and 3 bases from J; junction bases left unmatched: 6. The V gene's germline CDR1 is LGHNA and CDR2 YNFKEQ. The CDR3: CASSQDGLAGETDTQYF. CDR3 nucleotides: TGTGCCAGCAGCCAAGATGGTCTAGCGGGAGAAACAGATACGCAGTATTTT.

This clonotype was observed many times. The chain uses TRBV20-1 and TRBJ1-6; D is unresolved. Germline values: CDR1 DFQATT, CDR2 SNEGSKA (reference sequence). The CDR3 sequence is 12 residues long. Trimming pared 4 bases from V and 10 bases from J, leaving 11 bases between. CDR3 residues: CSATVSGSPLHF. CDR3 sequence (DNA): TGCAGTGCTACCGTCTCCGGCTCACCCCTCCACTTT.

This chain links TRBV12-3 or TRBV12-4 with TRBJ2-1, with no clear D. With 8 bases removed from V and 6 bases from J, the gap between germline ends came to 11 bases. The CDR3 contains 12 residues. The CDR3 here is CASLSPLNEQFF. Written as DNA, the CDR3 is TGTGCCAGCCTCAGCCCTCTCAATGAGCAGTTCTTC.

At least ten counts were recorded for this clonotype. The rearrangement joins TRBV27 to TRBJ2-7; D unresolved. This CDR3 region has 13 residues. CDR1 and CDR2 from the germline V gene are MNHEY and SMNVEV (reference sequence). V lost 6 bases, J lost 2 bases, and 11 bases lay in between. CDR3 amino acids: CASSFGPTYEQYF. CDR3 nucleotides: TGTGCCAGCAGCTTCGGTCCGACCTACGAGCAGTACTTC.

A remark on this clonotype: A much larger clone differs from this one at a single base, so this may be a read error. The CDR3 loop is CASSFGQPNEKLLF. In nucleotides, the CDR3 is TGCGCCAGCAGCTTTGGGCAGCCTAATGAAAAACTGCTTTTT. The genes are TRBV5-1 and TRBJ1-4; D is ambiguous. Germline CDR1 and CDR2: SGHRS and YFSETQ. This CDR3 spans 14 amino acids.

This clonotype has at least ten counts. This chain uses TRBV12-3 or TRBV12-4 with TRBJ1-1; D remains unclear. The CDR3 runs 18 residues. V dropped 2 bases and J dropped 0 bases, with 19 bases sitting between them. CDR3 coding DNA: TGTGCCAGCAGTTTAAGAGTGGTGGGAGTCCCCATGAACACTGAAGCTTTCTTT. Translating gives CASSLRVVGVPMNTEAFF.

A few counts support this clonotype. The rearrangement links TRBV9 to TRBJ2-5; 7 bases line up with TRBD2. The junction had 7 bases not matched to a gene; V was cut back by 0 bases and J by 5 bases. Germline V lookup: CDR1 SGDLS, CDR2 YYNGEE. The CDR3 covers 15 residues. This chain's CDR3 is CASSVGGGFGETQYF. For the CDR3, the DNA is TGTGCCAGCAGCGTAGGGGGAGGGTTCGGCGAGACCCAGTACTTC.

The chain is built from TRBV5-1 and TRBJ2-5; D is possibly TRBD1 (6 bases). The CDR3 is 13 amino acids. CDR1 and CDR2 (germline): SGHRS, YFSETQ. Trimming removed 1 base from V and 5 bases from J, with 9 bases in between. CDR3: CASSLLTGETQYF. The DNA of the CDR3 is TGCGCCAGCAGCTTGCTGACAGGCGAGACCCAGTACTTC. The full variable domain, in which reference TRBV5-1 and TRBJ2-5 provide the parts outside the CDR3, is KAGVTQTPRYLIKTRGQQVTLSCSPISGHRSVSWYQQTPGQGLQFLFEYFSETQRNKGNFPGRFSGRQFSNSRSEMNVSTLELGDSALYLCASSLLTGETQYFGPGTRLLVL.

Many counts were recorded for this clonotype. The V gene is TRBV2, the J gene TRBJ2-2; D is uncertain. The CDR3 runs to 13 residues. V lost 2 bases, J lost 6 bases, and 7 bases lay in between. The V gene's germline CDR1 is SNHLY and CDR2 FYNNEI. The CDR3 here is CASSELRAGELFF. The CDR3, as DNA: TGTGCCAGCAGTGAACTAAGGGCCGGGGAGCTGTTTTTT.

As regards this clonotype: A much larger clonotype is one base distant, so this may be a read error. This chain uses TRBV28 with TRBJ2-3, with 9 bases that match TRBD2. The CDR3 spans 15 residues. Germline V gene lookup returns CDR1 MDHEN and CDR2 SYDVKM. Here the CDR3 reads CAGRSVREGTDTQYF. For the CDR3, the DNA is TGTGCCGGCAGGTCTGTGCGGGAGGGTACAGATACGCAGTATTTT.

This clonotype was seen ten or more times. V is TRBV2 and J is TRBJ2-1, with TRBD2 as a possible D gene (6 bases). CDR3 length equals 13 residues. The germline V and J ends were trimmed by 11 bases and 7 bases, with 18 bases remaining between them. Germline lookup yields CDR1 SNHLY and CDR2 FYNNEI. In nucleotides, the CDR3 is TGTGCCGGCCGCGGGGCTCGTACGAATGAGCAGTTCTTC. This encodes CAGRGARTNEQFF.

Notes on this clonotype: The junction departs from germline at one end; a sequencing error may be responsible. This sequence joins TRBV7-6 and TRBJ2-3, with a weak D call TRBD2 (7 bases). CDR3 length: 15 amino acids. Germline V gene data show CDR1 as SGHVS and CDR2 as FNYEAQ. The CDR3 loop is CVSSLRGLSTDTQYF. DNA of the CDR3: TGTGTCAGCAGCTTGCGGGGGCTCTCCACAGATACGCAGTATTTT.

This clonotype was counted a few times. The chain is built from TRBV20-1 and TRBJ1-2, with 7 positions matching TRBD1. V lost 4 bases to trimming and J lost 2 bases; unmatched junction nucleotides: 10. From germline, CDR1 is DFQATT and CDR2 SNEGSKA (reference sequence). There are 15 residues in the CDR3. CDR3 protein: CSATLGQAVNYGYTF. The CDR3 region has the DNA TGCAGTGCTACCTTAGGACAGGCGGTCAACTATGGCTACACCTTC.

This clonotype was counted at least ten times. The chain recombines TRBV2 with TRBJ2-3, with a weak D call TRBD1 (6 bases). Germline V gene sequence: CDR1 SNHLY, CDR2 FYNNEI. The CDR3 consists of 16 residues. V lost 6 bases, J lost 4 bases, and 20 bases lay in between. This chain's CDR3 is CASRGTRTDRPDTQYF. The CDR3 region has the DNA TGTGCCAGCAGGGGAACCCGAACAGACAGGCCAGATACGCAGTATTTT.